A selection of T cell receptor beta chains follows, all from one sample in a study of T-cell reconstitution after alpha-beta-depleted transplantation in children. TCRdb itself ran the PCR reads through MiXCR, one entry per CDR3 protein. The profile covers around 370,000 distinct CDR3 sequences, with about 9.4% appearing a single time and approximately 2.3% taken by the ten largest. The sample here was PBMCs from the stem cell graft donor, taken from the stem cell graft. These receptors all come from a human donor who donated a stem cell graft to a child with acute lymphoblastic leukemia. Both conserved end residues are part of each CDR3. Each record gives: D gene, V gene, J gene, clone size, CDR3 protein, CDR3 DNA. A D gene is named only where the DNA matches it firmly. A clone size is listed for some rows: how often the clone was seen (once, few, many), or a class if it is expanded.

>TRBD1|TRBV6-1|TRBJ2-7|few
CASSGGTAYYEQYF
TGTGCCAGCAGTGGGGGGACAGCCTACTACGAGCAGTACTTC
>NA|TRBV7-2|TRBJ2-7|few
CASSLQGGGSLGEQYF
TGTGCCAGCAGCTTGCAAGGGGGAGGGTCTTTGGGTGAGCAGTACTTC
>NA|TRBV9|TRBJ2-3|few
CASSFSGGPDTQYF
TGTGCCAGCAGCTTCTCAGGGGGGCCAGATACGCAGTATTTT
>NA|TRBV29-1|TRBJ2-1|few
CSVEGPSGSYNEQFF
TGCAGCGTTGAAGGCCCGAGTGGGTCCTACAATGAGCAGTTCTTC
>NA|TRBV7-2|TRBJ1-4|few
CASSVGARVGNEKLFF
TGTGCCAGCAGCGTCGGTGCGCGGGTCGGCAATGAAAAACTGTTTTTT
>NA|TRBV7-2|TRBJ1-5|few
CASSRDPRVSNQPQHF
TGTGCCAGCAGCCGCGACCCCAGGGTTAGCAATCAGCCCCAGCATTTT
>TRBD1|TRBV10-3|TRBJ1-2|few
CAIGTGISDGYTF
TGTGCCATCGGGACAGGGATATCTGATGGCTACACCTTC
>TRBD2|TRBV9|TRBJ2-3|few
CASSVSSASGSGDTQYF
TGTGCCAGCAGCGTATCATCCGCTAGCGGGAGTGGGGATACGCAGTATTTT
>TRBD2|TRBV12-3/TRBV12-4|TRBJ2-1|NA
CASRRTGTRGGDDQFF
TGTGCCAGCAGACGTACCGGGACTAGGGGTGGGGATGACCAGTTCTTC
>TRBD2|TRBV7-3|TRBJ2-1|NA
CASSFGGGSYNEQFF
TGTGCCAGCAGCTTTGGGGGAGGGTCCTACAATGAGCAGTTCTTC
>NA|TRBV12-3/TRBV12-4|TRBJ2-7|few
CASSLKGQGKGWQYF
TGTGCCAGCAGTTTAAAGGGGCAGGGGAAGGGTTGGCAGTACTTC
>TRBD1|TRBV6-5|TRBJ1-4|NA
CASSYSRDRGEKLFF
TGTGCCAGCAGTTACTCCCGGGACAGGGGAGAAAAACTGTTTTTT
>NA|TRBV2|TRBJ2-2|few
CASSEPLSLGELFF
TGTGCCAGCAGTGAACCACTCTCACTCGGGGAGCTGTTTTTT
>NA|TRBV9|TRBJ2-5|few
CASTKEGTVQETQYF
TGTGCCAGCACCAAGGAAGGGACGGTTCAAGAGACCCAGTACTTC
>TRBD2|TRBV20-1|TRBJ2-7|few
CSASFLRGTSGTQYEQYF
TGCAGTGCTAGTTTTTTAAGGGGGACTAGCGGGACTCAGTACGAGCAGTACTTC
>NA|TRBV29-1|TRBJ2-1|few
CSVGGRISSYNEQFF
TGCAGCGTTGGGGGGCGGATAAGCTCCTACAATGAGCAGTTCTTC
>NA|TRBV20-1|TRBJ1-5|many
CSAREVYSNQPQHF
TGCAGTGCTAGGGAGGTGTATAGCAATCAGCCCCAGCATTTT
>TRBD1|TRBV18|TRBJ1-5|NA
CASSRPGQGNQPQHF
TGTGCCAGCTCGCGTCCGGGACAGGGCAATCAGCCCCAGCATTTT
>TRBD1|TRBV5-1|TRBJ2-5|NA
CASRPGQQETQYF
TGCGCCAGCAGACCGGGACAGCAAGAGACCCAGTACTTC
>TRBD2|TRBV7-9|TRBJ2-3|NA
CASSVLAGGRTDTQYF
TGTGCCAGCAGCGTGCTAGCGGGAGGGCGGACAGATACGCAGTATTTT
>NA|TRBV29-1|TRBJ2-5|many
CSVLGLTLQETQYF
TGCAGCGTCCTCGGACTGACTCTGCAAGAGACCCAGTACTTC
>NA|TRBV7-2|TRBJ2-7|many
CASSLGGLYSYEQYF
TGTGCCAGCAGCCTTGGAGGCCTCTACTCCTACGAGCAGTACTTC
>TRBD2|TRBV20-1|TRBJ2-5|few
CSALAGGETQYF
TGCAGTGCACTAGCGGGAGGGGAGACCCAGTACTTC
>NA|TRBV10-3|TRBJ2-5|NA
CAISEPQETQYF
TGTGCCATCAGTGAGCCCCAAGAGACCCAGTACTTC
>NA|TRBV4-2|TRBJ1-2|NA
CASSQGLDLVDGYTF
TGTGCCAGCAGCCAAGGTTTGGACCTGGTGGACGGCTACACCTTC
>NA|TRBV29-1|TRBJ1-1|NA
CSVQRVSGVTEAFF
TGCAGCGTTCAAAGGGTGTCAGGGGTCACTGAAGCTTTCTTT
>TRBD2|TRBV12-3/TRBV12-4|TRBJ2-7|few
CASSSQGTSGYEQYF
TGTGCCAGCAGTTCTCAGGGGACTAGCGGTTACGAGCAGTACTTC
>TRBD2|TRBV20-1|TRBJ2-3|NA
CSAETSARTDTQYF
TGCAGTGCTGAGACTAGCGCCCGCACAGATACGCAGTATTTT
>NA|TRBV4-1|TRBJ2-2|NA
CASSQAPRQITGELFF
TGCGCCAGCAGCCAAGCCCCGAGACAAATCACCGGGGAGCTGTTTTTT
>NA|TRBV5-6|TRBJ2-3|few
CASSYPSTDTQYF
TGTGCCAGCAGCTACCCTAGCACAGATACGCAGTATTTT
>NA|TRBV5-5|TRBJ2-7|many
CASSRRGDRPYEQYF
TGTGCCAGCAGCCGGCGGGGGGACAGGCCCTACGAGCAGTACTTC
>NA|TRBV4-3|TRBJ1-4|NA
CASSPNRVGGHELFF
TGCGCCAGCAGCCCAAACAGGGTCGGGGGCCACGAACTGTTTTTT
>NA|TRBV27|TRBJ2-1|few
CASSFMEVRSYNEQFF
TGTGCCAGCAGTTTCATGGAAGTAAGATCCTACAATGAGCAGTTCTTC
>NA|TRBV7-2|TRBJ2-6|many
CASSPGPGSGANVLTF
TGTGCCAGCAGCCCCGGGCCAGGCTCTGGGGCCAACGTCCTGACTTTC
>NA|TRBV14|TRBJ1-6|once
CASSQDGSRHSPLHF
TGTGCCAGCAGCCAGGACGGCTCTAGGCATTCACCCCTCCACTTT
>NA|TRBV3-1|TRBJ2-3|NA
CASSQGADRDTDTQYF
TGTGCCAGCAGCCAAGGGGCGGACCGCGACACAGATACGCAGTATTTT
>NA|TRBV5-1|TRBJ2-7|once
CASSLAVRESEQYF
TGCGCCAGCAGCTTGGCGGTCAGGGAGTCGGAGCAGTACTTC
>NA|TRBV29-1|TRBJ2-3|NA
CSVVSDTSTDTQYF
TGCAGCGTTGTCAGTGACACGAGCACAGATACGCAGTATTTT